This TCR beta chain was profiled in a study of monozygotic twins with cystic fibrosis (dated by TCRdb to the early 2020s). Regarding the study in general: Barcoded libraries were made from approximately 2.8 micrograms of fragmented DNA using approximately 15 PCR cycles. TCR beta repertoires were compared within and between 16 monozygotic twin pairs with cystic fibrosis so that genetic influence on V and J gene usage could be assessed. Made up mostly of children and adolescents, the cohort included ten female and six male twin pairs ranging in age from about 2.0 to 36.4 years, with a median of roughly 8.4 years. Twins were ranked among 1,060 cohort participants for weight-for-height and FEVPerc (FEV1 disease centile) at the day of blood sampling. Data for three of the twin pairs had already been reported earlier in a different context.

Notes on this clone: The antigen it binds to is not known. No quality values exist for individual bases; no much larger clone is one base distant.

Paper-wide results and their limitations: Simpson clonality was generally low (median about 0.01), which suggests a naive-dominated repertoire, and clonality was higher in the most severely affected patients. Significantly higher nucleotide-identical clonotype sharing was observed within monozygotic CF twin pairs than between unrelated CF individuals (P = 0.000026, Mann-Whitney). No association turned up between shared CDR3 numbers and age, concordance or disease severity, and the cohort was small. In 13 of 16 pairs, V gene usage most closely resembled the co-twin's, and the same held for J usage in 8 of 16 pairs, a pattern suggesting genetic constraints.

The twin pairs came from the European Cystic Fibrosis Twin and Sibling Study Cohort, which recruited patients from over a hundred CF clinics across 14 European countries. Zygosity and CFTR genotype were confirmed in-house, and zygosity was tested by multiplex PCR of nine short tandem repeat loci. Peripheral blood was sampled from each twin, with clinical parameters recorded on the day of blood sampling. Phenol/chloroform extraction was used to isolate genomic DNA from peripheral blood cells, and the DNA was then kept in TE buffer at 4 degrees C. TCR beta CDR3 regions were amplified by multiplex PCR with the immunoSEQ immune profiling system according to the manufacturer's instructions. An Illumina NextSeq system was used for sequencing. Per the authors' processing: Sequence data were processed on the immunoSEQ Analyzer platform, and clonality was calculated as the square root of Simpson's index of productive rearrangements. Jensen-Shannon distance served as the measure of similarity in V and J usage, while OLGA was used to compute CDR3 generation probabilities. Shared CDR3 sequences were searched in the immuneACCESS database (August 2020) and in VDJdb (December 2020). TCRdb's version of the immuneACCESS table is confined to in-frame rearrangements and falls short of the full clone set. An unresolved V gene accounts for under half of the shortfall where checked; the remainder is of unknown origin. D and trimming come from the DNA, and the V and J calls and clone size come from that table. This sample comprises about 22,000 clones, approximately 97% of them detected only once. Jointly, the top ten make up 0.12% to 0.15% of the sample.

Trimming at the junction amounts to 6 bases on V and 4 bases on J, and the germline ends lie 15 bases apart. Taken from the germline V gene (reference sequence), the CDR1 and CDR2 loops are LNHDA and SQIVND. Its CDR3 holds 15 amino acids, cysteine through phenylalanine. Of all the DNA, just the CDR3 is kept, 45 bases in frame from base 1. The clonotype originates from a girl between 5 and 17 years old with cystic fibrosis. Sample: blood. The V and J genes are TRBV19 and TRBJ1-4, with an unclear D gene assignment. The CDR3 protein sequence reads: CASSRWGQDNEKLFF. Here is the DNA: TGTGCCAGTAGCAGATGGGGTCAGGATAATGAAAAACTGTTTTTT.